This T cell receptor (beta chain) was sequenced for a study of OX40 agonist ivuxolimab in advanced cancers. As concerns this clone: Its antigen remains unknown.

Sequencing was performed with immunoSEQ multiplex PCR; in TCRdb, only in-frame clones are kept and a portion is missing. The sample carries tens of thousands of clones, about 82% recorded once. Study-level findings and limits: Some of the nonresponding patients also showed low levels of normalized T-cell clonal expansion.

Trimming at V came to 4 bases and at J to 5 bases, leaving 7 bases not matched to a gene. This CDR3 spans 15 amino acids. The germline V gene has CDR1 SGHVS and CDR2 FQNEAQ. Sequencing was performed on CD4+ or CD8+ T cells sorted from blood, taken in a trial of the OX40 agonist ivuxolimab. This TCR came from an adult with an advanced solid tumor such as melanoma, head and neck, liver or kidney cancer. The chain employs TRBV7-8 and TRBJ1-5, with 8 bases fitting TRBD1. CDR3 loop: CASSCNRTGHQPQHF. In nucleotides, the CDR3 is TGTGCCAGCAGCTGTAATCGGACAGGGCATCAGCCCCAGCATTTT. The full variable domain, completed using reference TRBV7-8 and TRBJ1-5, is GAGVSQSPRYKVAKRGQDVALRCDPISGHVSLFWYQQALGQGPEFLTYFQNEAQLDKSGLPSDRFFAERPEGSVSTLKIQRTQQEDSAVYLCASSCNRTGHQPQHFGDGTRLSIL.